The clone carrying this T cell receptor beta chain occurred many times. Antigen unknown. The isolated RNA, all of it, was reverse transcribed, so expressed TCRB transcripts were what got sequenced. The table came from immunoSEQ multiplex PCR; TCRdb's copy has only in-frame clones and leaves some out. The sample lists about 370,000 clones, 8.5% to 10% seen once, with 0.55% to 0.75% in the top ten. The CDR3 contains 11 residues. Germline V lookup: CDR1 SGHAT, CDR2 FQDESV (reference sequence). Trimming left V 5 bases short and J 14 bases short, with 13 bases between. This entry is derived from a study of beta chain features in type 1 diabetes. Findings and limits, study-wide: Among all four CD4+ subsets, Type 1 diabetes patients had TCRB CDR3s that were moderately but significantly shorter.

The single heparinised draw taken from each donor contained approximately 100 mL of blood on average. Source material: central memory CD4+ T cells from blood. This sequence joins TRBV11-1 and TRBJ2-1; D possibly corresponds to TRBD1 (6 bases). This clonotype was obtained from a man aged 25-45 years with type 1 diabetes. DNA for the CDR3: TGTGCCAGCAGCCTATCAGGGGACGAGTTCTTC. Translating it yields CASSLSGDEFF. The entire variable domain, with the rest obtained from reference TRBV11-1 and TRBJ2-1, is as follows: EAEVAQSPRYKITEKSQAVAFWCDPISGHATLYWYRQILGQGPELLVQFQDESVVDDSQLPKDRFSAERLKGVDSTLKIQPAELGDSAMYLCASSLSGDEFFGPGTRLTVL.